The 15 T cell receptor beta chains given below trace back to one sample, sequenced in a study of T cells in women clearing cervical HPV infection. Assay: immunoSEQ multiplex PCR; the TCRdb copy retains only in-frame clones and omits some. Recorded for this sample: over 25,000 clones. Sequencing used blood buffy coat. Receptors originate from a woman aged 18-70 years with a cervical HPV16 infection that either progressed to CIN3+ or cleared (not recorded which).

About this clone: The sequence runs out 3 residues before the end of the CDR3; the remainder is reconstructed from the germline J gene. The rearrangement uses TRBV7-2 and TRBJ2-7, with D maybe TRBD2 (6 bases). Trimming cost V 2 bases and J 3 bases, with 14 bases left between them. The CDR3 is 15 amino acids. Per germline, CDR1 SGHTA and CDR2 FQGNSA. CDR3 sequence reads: CASSLSYGGDYEQYF. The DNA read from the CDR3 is TGTGCCAGCAGCTTATCTTACGGGGGAGACTACGAG.

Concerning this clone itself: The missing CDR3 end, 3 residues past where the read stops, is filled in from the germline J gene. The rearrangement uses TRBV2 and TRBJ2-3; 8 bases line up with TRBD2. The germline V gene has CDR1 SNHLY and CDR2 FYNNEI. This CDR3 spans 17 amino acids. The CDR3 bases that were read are TGTGCCAGCCGGTCCCCCGGGCGAGCGGGGGCAAGGGAGACG. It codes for CASRSPGRAGARET. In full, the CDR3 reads CASRSPGRAGARETQYF.

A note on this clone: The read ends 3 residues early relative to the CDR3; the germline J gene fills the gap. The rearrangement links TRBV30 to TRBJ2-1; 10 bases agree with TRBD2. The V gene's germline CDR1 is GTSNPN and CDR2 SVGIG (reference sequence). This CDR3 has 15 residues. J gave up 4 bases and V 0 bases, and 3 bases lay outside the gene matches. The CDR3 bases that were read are TGTGCCTGGAGTGTACTAGCGGGAAGGTACAATGAG. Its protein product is CAWSVLAGRYNE. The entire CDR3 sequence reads CAWSVLAGRYNEQFF.

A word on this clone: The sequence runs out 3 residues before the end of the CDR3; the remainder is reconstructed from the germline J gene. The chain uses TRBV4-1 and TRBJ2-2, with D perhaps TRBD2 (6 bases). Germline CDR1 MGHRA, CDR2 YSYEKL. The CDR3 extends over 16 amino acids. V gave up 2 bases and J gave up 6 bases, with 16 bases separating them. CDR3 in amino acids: CASSQNSRLVSGELFF. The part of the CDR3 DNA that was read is TGCGCCAGCAGCCAAAATTCCCGACTAGTATCCGGGGAG.

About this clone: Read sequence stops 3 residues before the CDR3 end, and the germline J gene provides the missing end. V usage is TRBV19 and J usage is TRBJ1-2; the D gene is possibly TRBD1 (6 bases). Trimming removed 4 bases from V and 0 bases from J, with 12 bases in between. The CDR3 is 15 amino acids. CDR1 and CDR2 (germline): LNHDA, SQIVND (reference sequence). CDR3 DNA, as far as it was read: TGTGCCAGTAGTAAGGCGGCAGGGGCTAACTATGGC. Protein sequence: CASSKAAGANYG. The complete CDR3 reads CASSKAAGANYGYTF.

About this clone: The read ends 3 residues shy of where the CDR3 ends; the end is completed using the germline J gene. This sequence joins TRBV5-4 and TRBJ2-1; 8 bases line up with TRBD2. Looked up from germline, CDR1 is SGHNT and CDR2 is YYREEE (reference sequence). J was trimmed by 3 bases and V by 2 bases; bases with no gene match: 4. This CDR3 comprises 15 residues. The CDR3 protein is CASSFEAGVYNEQFF. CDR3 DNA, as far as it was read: TGTGCCAGCAGCTTCGAAGCGGGAGTCTACAATGAG.

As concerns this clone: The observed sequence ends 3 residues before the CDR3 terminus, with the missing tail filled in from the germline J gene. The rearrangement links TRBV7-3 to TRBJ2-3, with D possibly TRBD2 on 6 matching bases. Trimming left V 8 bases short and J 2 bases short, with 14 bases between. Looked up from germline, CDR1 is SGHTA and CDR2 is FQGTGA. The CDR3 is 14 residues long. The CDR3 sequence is CASSPGLLTDTQYF. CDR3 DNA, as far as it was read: TGTGCCAGCTCTCCGGGACTCCTCACAGATACG. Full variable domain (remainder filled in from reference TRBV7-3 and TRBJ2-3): GAGVSQTPSNKVTEKGKYVELRCDPISGHTALYWYRQSLGQGPEFLIYFQGTGAADDSGLPNDRFFAVRPEGSVSTLKIQRTERGDSAVYLCASSPGLLTDTQYFGPGTRLTVL.

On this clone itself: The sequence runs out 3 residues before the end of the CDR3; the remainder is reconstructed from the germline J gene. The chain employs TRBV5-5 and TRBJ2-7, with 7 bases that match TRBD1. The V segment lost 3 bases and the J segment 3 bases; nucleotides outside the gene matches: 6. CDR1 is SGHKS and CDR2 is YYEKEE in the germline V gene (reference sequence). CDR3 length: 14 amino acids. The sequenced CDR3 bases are TGTGCCAGCAGCTGGAGGACAGGAGACTACGAG. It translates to CASSWRTGDYE. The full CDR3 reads CASSWRTGDYEQYF.

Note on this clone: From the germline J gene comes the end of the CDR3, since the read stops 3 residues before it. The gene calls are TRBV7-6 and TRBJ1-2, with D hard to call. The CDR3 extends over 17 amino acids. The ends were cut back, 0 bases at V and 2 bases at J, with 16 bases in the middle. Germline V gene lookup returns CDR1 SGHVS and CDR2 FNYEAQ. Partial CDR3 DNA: TGTGCCAGCAGCTTAGCTTTAGGGTCAGCGGAGAACTATGGC. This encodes CASSLALGSAENYG. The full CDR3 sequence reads CASSLALGSAENYGYTF.

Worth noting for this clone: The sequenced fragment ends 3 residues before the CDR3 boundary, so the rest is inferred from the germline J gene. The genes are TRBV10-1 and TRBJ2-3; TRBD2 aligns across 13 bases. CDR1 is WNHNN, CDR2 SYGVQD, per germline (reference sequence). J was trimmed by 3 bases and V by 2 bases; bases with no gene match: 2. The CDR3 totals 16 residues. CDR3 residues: CASSEGLAGVTDTQYF. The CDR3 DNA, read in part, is TGCGCCAGCAGTGAGGGACTAGCGGGAGTTACAGATACG.

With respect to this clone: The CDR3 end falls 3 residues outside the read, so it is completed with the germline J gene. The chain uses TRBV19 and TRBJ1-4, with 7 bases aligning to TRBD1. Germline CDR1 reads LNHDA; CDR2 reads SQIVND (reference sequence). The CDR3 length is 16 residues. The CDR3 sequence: CASSVTGTDASSPLFF. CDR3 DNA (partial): TGTGCCAGTAGTGTGACCGGGACAGATGCAAGTTCACCA.

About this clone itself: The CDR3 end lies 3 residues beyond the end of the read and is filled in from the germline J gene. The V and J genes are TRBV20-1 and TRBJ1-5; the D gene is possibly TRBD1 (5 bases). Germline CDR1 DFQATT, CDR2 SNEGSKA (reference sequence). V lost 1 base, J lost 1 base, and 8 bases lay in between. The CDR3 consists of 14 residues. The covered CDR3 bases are TGCAGTGCTAGAGGGGGGGACAGCAATCAGCCC. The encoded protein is CSARGGDSNQP. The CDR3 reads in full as CSARGGDSNQPQHF.

The CDR3 DNA, read in part, is TGTGCCTGGAACCCCAGCGGGAGACACTCTGGGGCCAACGTC. Its protein is CAWNPSGRHSGANV. The whole CDR3 is CAWNPSGRHSGANVLTF. This sequence joins TRBV30 and TRBJ2-6, with 8 nucleotides matching TRBD2. The CDR3 end is not reached by the read, which stops 3 residues before it; the germline J gene fills it in. Trimming removed 4 bases from V and 0 bases from J; junction bases left unmatched: 8. Germline V CDR1 and CDR2: GTSNPN, SVGIG (reference sequence). This CDR3 has 17 amino acids.

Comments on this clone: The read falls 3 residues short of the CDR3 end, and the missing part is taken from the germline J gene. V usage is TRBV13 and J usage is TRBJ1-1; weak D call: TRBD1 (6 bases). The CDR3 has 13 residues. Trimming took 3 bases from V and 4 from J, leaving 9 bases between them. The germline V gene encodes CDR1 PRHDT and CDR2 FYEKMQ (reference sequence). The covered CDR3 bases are TGTGCCAGCAGCTTCGCCAGGGGCACTGAA. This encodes CASSFARGTE. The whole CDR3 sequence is CASSFARGTEAFF.

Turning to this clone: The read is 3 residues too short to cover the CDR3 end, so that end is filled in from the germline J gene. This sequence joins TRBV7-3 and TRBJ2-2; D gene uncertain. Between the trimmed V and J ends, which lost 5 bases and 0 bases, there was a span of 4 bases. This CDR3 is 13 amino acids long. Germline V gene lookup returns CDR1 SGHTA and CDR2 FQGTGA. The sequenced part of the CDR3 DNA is TGTGCCAGCAGCCCTTCGAACACCGGGGAG. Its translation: CASSPSNTGE. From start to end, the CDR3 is CASSPSNTGELFF.